Listed below are T cell receptor beta chains from one sample, sequenced in a study of radiation and T cells in renal cell carcinoma. TCRdb keeps only in-frame clones here, not all; method: immunoSEQ multiplex PCR. The sample has 150,000 or so clones, about 88% seen once. Here the sequenced sample was blood, taken from a patient whose treatment included radiotherapy and nephrectomy. These receptors were taken from a woman between 70 and 85 years old with renal cell carcinoma. The CDR3 runs from the conserved cysteine through the conserved F or W.

CDR3 length,J gene,V gene,CDR3 protein
14,TRBJ2-7,TRBV5-1,CASSFGTGYGEQYF
15,TRBJ1-2,TRBV2,CASSGGQGMNYGYTF
15,TRBJ1-5,TRBV19,CASSTGQGSNQPQHF
13,TRBJ1-2,TRBV28,CASTTTGVYGYTF
15,TRBJ2-5,TRBV4-3,CASSLGLAEKETQYF
15,TRBJ1-1,TRBV7-9,CASSLAGGPNTEAFF
17,TRBJ2-2,TRBV5-4,CASSLPRLGRDTGELFF
10,TRBJ1-6,TRBV6-1,CASSEYGTQF
15,TRBJ1-5,TRBV2,CASKTQGAANQPQHF
10,TRBJ2-7,TRBV6-1,CASSLRGQYF
14,TRBJ2-1,TRBV7-2,CASSPRTSGGGKFF
13,TRBJ1-1,TRBV9,CASSDRVGTEAFF
15,TRBJ2-1,TRBV21-1,CASRPGLSSYNEQFF
14,TRBJ2-1,TRBV21-1,CASSKGGSPNEQFF
14,TRBJ1-1,TRBV6-5,CASSYEAEGRGAFF
14,TRBJ1-4,TRBV5-1,CASSLGDSNEKLFF
13,TRBJ2-5,TRBV29-1,CSVFKGAAETQYF
11,TRBJ2-5,TRBV7-6,CASGRKETQYF
13,TRBJ1-6,TRBV5-1,CASSFDRVSPLHF
13,TRBJ1-2,TRBV29-1,CSVGVLGYYGYTF
16,TRBJ1-3,TRBV5-6,CASSLDGPYSGNTIYF
14,TRBJ1-6,TRBV2,CASSESGVYSPLHF
14,TRBJ2-3,TRBV19,CASRGGDSTDTQYF
16,TRBJ2-5,TRBV5-6,CASSLKRTSGSETQYF
14,TRBJ1-2,TRBV15,CATNPDRVGSGYTF
14,TRBJ2-7,TRBV30,CAWREGQGPYEQYF